One and the same sample provided the 18 T cell receptor beta chains below, sequenced in a study of post-analysis software for immune sequencing data. Points from the study as a whole: Several TRBV segments occurring more often in patients than controls included TRBV5-6, TRBV5-1 and TRBV20-1.

These receptors have no known antigen. The library was made from cDNA and included unique molecular identifiers. MiXCR, applied by TCRdb to the PCR reads, yields one record per CDR3 protein. Counted here are hundreds of thousands of distinct CDR3 sequences, 30% occurring once; the ten biggest clones make up more than 0.45%. Sequencing was done on a sample of blood. These receptors were obtained from a girl aged 10 to 17 with multiple sclerosis.

The genes are TRBV9 and TRBJ2-5; 10 positions match TRBD2. This CDR3 region has 16 residues. Unmatched junction bases numbered 9, after V lost 3 bases and J lost 4 bases. CDR1 and CDR2 from the germline V gene are SGDLS and YYNGEE. This CDR3 reads CASSAELAGRGETQYF. The DNA for the CDR3 is TGTGCCAGCAGCGCCGAACTAGCGGGGAGGGGAGAGACCCAGTACTTC.

The chain joins TRBV15 to TRBJ2-1; no firm D call. This CDR3 has 13 amino acids. Germline V gene sequence: CDR1 LNHNV, CDR2 YYDKDF (reference sequence). Trimming took 5 bases from V and 1 from J, leaving 6 bases between them. The CDR3 protein is CATSVMSYNEQFF. The CDR3 nucleotides read TGTGCCACCAGCGTGATGTCCTACAATGAGCAGTTCTTC.

The rearrangement links TRBV28 to TRBJ2-4, with a weak D call TRBD1 (5 bases). The closer fit of TRBJ2-7 to the DNA end suggests the J call may be wrong. The CDR3 extends over 13 amino acids. Germline-derived CDR1 and CDR2 are MDHEN and SYDVKM. Here the CDR3 reads CASSGAAPYEQYF. CDR3 in DNA: TGTGCCAGCAGTGGGGCGGCCCCTTACGAGCAGTACTTC.

In the case of this clonotype: One base away lies a much larger clone, so this may be a sequencing read error. The chain's CDR3 is CASSSTVGGRGLIYEQYF. CDR3 DNA: TGTGCCAGCAGCTCCACCGTGGGGGGCCGGGGGCTAATCTACGAGCAGTACTTC. The rearrangement links TRBV7-2 to TRBJ2-7; D possibly matches TRBD1 or TRBD2 (6 bases each). This CDR3 contains 18 residues. Trimming took 4 bases from V and 3 from J, leaving 25 bases between them. Germline CDR1 reads SGHTA; CDR2 reads FQGNSA.

The CDR3 protein is CASSEHPSTDTQYF. As DNA, the CDR3 is TGTGCCAGCAGTGAACACCCTAGCACAGATACGCAGTATTTT. The rearrangement links TRBV2 to TRBJ2-3, with D unresolved. Germline CDR1 is SNHLY and CDR2 is FYNNEI. Trimming removed 2 bases at V and 0 bases at J, with 6 bases between. This CDR3 region has 14 residues.

V and J are TRBV29-1 and TRBJ2-5, with 10 positions matching TRBD1. The germline V gene has CDR1 SQVTM and CDR2 ANQGSEA. The CDR3 covers 16 residues. After removal of 6 bases from V and 2 bases from J, the junction contained 12 bases not matched to a gene. As DNA, the CDR3 is TGCAGCGTCGGGACAGGGGAAGGGGAATGGCAAGAGACCCAGTACTTC. The encoded protein is CSVGTGEGEWQETQYF.

V gene TRBV6-2 or TRBV6-3 combines with J gene TRBJ1-5, with D possibly TRBD1 on 6 matching bases. Trimming shortened V by 7 bases and J by 4 bases, and 17 bases separated the two germline ends. This CDR3 has 15 amino acids. Germline loops: CDR1 MNHEY, CDR2 SVGEGT. DNA of the CDR3: TGTGCCAGCACCCCCAGGGAGGGGGGGAATCAGCCCCAGCATTTT. Translated, it gives CASTPREGGNQPQHF.

About this clonotype: At one end, the junction sequence differs from germline, possibly due to a read error. The chain has TRBV3-1 and TRBJ2-5; TRBD2 is a possible D gene (5 bases). CDR3 size: 15 residues. Germline V gene lookup returns CDR1 LGHDT and CDR2 YNNKEL (reference sequence). The CDR3 protein is CASSKDTAARGTQYF. In DNA form, the CDR3 reads TGTGCCAGCAGCAAAGACACAGCGGCCCGGGGGACCCAGTACTTC.

This chain uses TRBV7-9 with TRBJ2-1; no reliable D call. V dropped 4 bases and J dropped 0 bases, with 13 bases sitting between them. The length of the CDR3 is 16 residues. Germline assignment: CDR1 SEHNR and CDR2 FQNEAQ (reference sequence). The CDR3 DNA reads TGTGCCAGCAGCTCCACGCCGGACCGCTCCTACAATGAGCAGTTCTTC. It is translated as CASSSTPDRSYNEQFF.

This clonotype occurred a few times. This chain uses TRBV20-1 with TRBJ2-4, with 14 bases identical to TRBD2. The J call may be incorrect, as the DNA end agrees better with TRBJ2-7. Germline V gene sequence: CDR1 DFQATT, CDR2 SNEGSKA (reference sequence). The CDR3 sequence is 12 residues long. In nucleotides, the CDR3 is TGCAGTGCGGGACTAGCGGGAGTCGAGCAGTACTTC. Translating gives CSAGLAGVEQYF.

The chain carries TRBV4-3 and TRBJ2-3; 7 positions match TRBD1. V trimming: 1 base; J trimming: 6 bases; junction bases outside the gene matches: 13. This CDR3 has 17 amino acids. Germline lookup yields CDR1 LGHNA and CDR2 YSLEER. The CDR3 sequence: CASSQALGDRTGDTQYF. The DNA of the CDR3 is TGCGCCAGCAGCCAAGCCCTGGGTGACAGGACAGGCGATACGCAGTATTTT.

This clonotype was seen a handful of times. The chain combines TRBV25-1 with TRBJ2-5; possibly TRBD2 for D (5 bases). Germline V lookup: CDR1 MGHDK, CDR2 SYGVNS. CDR3 length: 11 residues. The V end was cut by 4 bases, the J end by 11 bases, with 11 bases between. The DNA for the CDR3 is TGTGCCAGCAGTGGAGGGAGCCAGCAGTACTTC. Protein: CASSGGSQQYF. Filled out from reference TRBV25-1 and TRBJ2-5, the complete variable domain reads EADIYQTPRYLVIGTGKKITLECSQTMGHDKMYWYQQDPGMELHLIHYSYGVNSTEKGDLSSESTVSRIRTEHFPLTLESARPSHTSQYLCASSGGSQQYFGPGTRLLVL.

The CDR3 loop is CASSRQGVDTQYF. As DNA, the CDR3 is TGTGCCAGCAGCCGGCAGGGGGTGGATACGCAGTATTTT. The chain is built from TRBV3-1 and TRBJ2-3, with TRBD1 matching 7 bases. The CDR3 totals 13 residues. V was pared by 4 bases and J by 6 bases, with 4 bases of the junction left unmatched. The germline CDR1 and CDR2 sequences are LGHDT and YNNKEL (reference sequence).

The rearrangement joins TRBV20-1 to TRBJ2-6; D remains unclear. Trimming took 6 bases from V and 0 from J, leaving 6 bases between them. The CDR3 has 13 amino acids. CDR1 DFQATT and CDR2 SNEGSKA come from the germline V gene (reference sequence). The CDR3 here is CSAQVSGANVLTF. CDR3 sequence (DNA): TGCAGTGCCCAGGTCTCTGGGGCCAACGTCCTGACTTTC.

This clonotype was counted between two and nine times. The chain links TRBV6-5 to TRBJ2-5, with 11 positions matching TRBD2. With 1 base clipped from V and 4 bases from J, the junction kept 5 bases outside the gene matches. The CDR3 spans 16 residues. Per germline, CDR1 MNHEY and CDR2 SVGAGI. CDR3 amino acids: CASSYWASGGRETQYF. CDR3 sequence (DNA): TGTGCCAGCAGTTACTGGGCTAGCGGGGGGAGAGAGACCCAGTACTTC.

This clonotype turned up a few times. The chain employs TRBV20-1 and TRBJ1-2, with D hard to call. The V end was cut by 6 bases, the J end by 7 bases, with 15 bases between. The CDR3 is 12 residues long. Germline V gives CDR1 DFQATT, CDR2 SNEGSKA (reference sequence). CDR3 in DNA: TGCAGTGCCACCTCTTCTGAACGTGGCTACACCTTC. Translating gives CSATSSERGYTF.

V gene TRBV5-1 combines with J gene TRBJ2-1; 9 bases line up with TRBD2. The CDR3 loop spans 21 amino acids. CDR1 and CDR2 (germline): SGHRS, YFSETQ. After removal of 0 bases from V and 2 bases from J, the junction contained 18 bases not matched to a gene. The CDR3 loop reads CASSLEGRPSGVLKPYNEQFF. CDR3 bases: TGCGCCAGCAGCTTGGAGGGTCGGCCTAGCGGGGTTCTTAAGCCCTACAATGAGCAGTTCTTC.

V is TRBV7-6 and J is TRBJ2-4; 7 nucleotides match TRBD1. This CDR3 region has 15 residues. The germline CDR1 and CDR2 sequences are SGHVS and FNYEAQ. V was pared by 8 bases and J by 1 base, with 8 bases of the junction left unmatched. CDR3 sequence (DNA): TGTGCCAGCGGCCCGGAACAGGGGGCCAAAAACATTCAGTACTTC. Translation: CASGPEQGAKNIQYF.